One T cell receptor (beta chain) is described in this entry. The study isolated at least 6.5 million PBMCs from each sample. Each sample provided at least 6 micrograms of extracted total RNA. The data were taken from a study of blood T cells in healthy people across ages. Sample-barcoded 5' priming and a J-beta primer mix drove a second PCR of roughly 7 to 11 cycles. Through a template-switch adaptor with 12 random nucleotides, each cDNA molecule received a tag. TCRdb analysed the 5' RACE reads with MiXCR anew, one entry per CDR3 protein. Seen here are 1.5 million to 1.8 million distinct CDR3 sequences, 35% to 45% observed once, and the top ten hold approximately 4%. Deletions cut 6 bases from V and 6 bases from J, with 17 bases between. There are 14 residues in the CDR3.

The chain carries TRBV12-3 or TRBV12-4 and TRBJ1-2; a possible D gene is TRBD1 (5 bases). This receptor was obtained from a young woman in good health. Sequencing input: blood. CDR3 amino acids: CASSPQGVYHGYTF. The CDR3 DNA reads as TGTGCCAGCAGCCCCCAGGGCGTTTATCATGGCTACACCTTC.